The source of this TCR beta chain is a study of T-cell memory formation after mild COVID-19. Study-level information: Each donor largely had its own TCR clusters. Study-wide results and caveats: Contracting CD4+ clones lay largely in CM and EM, with CD8+ ones residing in EMRA. SARS-CoV-2 specificity of second-wave clones peaking day 37 was unconfirmed.

In the case of this clonotype: Its antigen is unknown.

Employing constant-segment primers, 5'RACE generated TCR alpha and TCR beta cDNA libraries bearing sample barcodes and UMIs. TCRdb passed the 5' RACE reads through MiXCR, listing each CDR3 protein once. The sample carries approximately 250,000 distinct CDR3 sequences, around 16% recorded once. CDR1 SGHNT and CDR2 YENEEA come from the germline V gene. The CDR3 runs 14 residues. V was clipped by 3 bases and J by 3 bases; unmatched bases: 3. The receptor's source is a man aged 18 to 29 who had mild COVID-19 (a few samples of this study predate the infection). Cell type and time point are not known. The rearrangement links TRBV11-3 to TRBJ2-3; TRBD2 aligns across 7 bases. The source material was PBMCs or a T cell subset sorted from them (not recorded which). CDR3 in amino acids: CASSFGRGTDTQYF. The DNA of the CDR3 is TGTGCCAGCAGCTTTGGGAGGGGTACAGATACGCAGTATTTT.